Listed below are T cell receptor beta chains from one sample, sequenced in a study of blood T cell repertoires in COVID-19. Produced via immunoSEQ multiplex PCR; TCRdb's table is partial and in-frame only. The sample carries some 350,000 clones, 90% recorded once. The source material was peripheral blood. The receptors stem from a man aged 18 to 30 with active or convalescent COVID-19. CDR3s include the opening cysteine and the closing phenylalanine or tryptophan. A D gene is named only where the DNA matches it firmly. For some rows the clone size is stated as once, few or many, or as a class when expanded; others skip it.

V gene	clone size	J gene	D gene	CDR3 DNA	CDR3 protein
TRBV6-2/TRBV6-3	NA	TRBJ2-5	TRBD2	TGTGCCAGCAGTTGGACGTCTAGCGGCCAAGAGACCCAGTACTTC	CASSWTSSGQETQYF
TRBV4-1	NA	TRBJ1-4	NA	TGCGCCAGCAGCCTCCAAGACAGGAGATATGAAAAACTGTTTTTT	CASSLQDRRYEKLFF
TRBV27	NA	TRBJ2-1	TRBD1	TGTGCCAGCAGGGGACAGGGCTCCTACAATGAGCAGTTCTTC	CASRGQGSYNEQFF
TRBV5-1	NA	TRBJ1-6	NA	TGCGCCAGCAGCTTGGAGGGGGGGGAGTCACCCCTCCACTTT	CASSLEGGESPLHF
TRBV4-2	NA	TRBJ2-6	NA	TGTGCCAGCAGCCAGGCCGCCGCAAACTCTGGGGCCAACGTCCTGACTTTC	CASSQAAANSGANVLTF
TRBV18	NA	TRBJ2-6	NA	TGTGCCAGCTCACCATGGAGGGGAACTGGGGCCAACGTGCTGACTTTC	CASSPWRGTGANVLTF
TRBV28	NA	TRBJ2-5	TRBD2	TGTGCCAGCACGGGGACTAGCGGGGCGATGTACCAAGAGACCCAGTACTTC	CASTGTSGAMYQETQYF
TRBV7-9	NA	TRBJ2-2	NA	TGTGCCAGCCCTTTGCCGGACACCGGGGAGCTGTTTTTT	CASPLPDTGELFF
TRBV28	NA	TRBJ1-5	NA	TGTGCCAGCAGTTTACTCAATCAGCCCCAGCATTTT	CASSLLNQPQHF
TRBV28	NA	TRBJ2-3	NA	TGTGCCAGCAGTCGACGGAGTCGCACAGATACGCAGTATTTT	CASSRRSRTDTQYF
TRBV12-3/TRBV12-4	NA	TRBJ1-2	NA	TGTGCCAGCAGTTTATCCGATGGCTACACCTTC	CASSLSDGYTF
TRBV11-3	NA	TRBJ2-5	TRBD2	TGTGCCAGCAGCTTGAGCGGGGTGGCAGAGACCCAGTACTTC	CASSLSGVAETQYF
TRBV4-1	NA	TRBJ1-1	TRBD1	TGCGCCAGCAGCCACTTGGGACAGCCGAACACTGAAGCTTTCTTT	CASSHLGQPNTEAFF
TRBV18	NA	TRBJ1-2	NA	TGTGCCAGCTCACCAGCCCAGGGAGGATCCTATGGCTACACCTTC	CASSPAQGGSYGYTF
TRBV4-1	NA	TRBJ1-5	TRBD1	TGCGCCAGCAGCCCGGGGACAGACGGTCAGCCCCAGCATTTT	CASSPGTDGQPQHF
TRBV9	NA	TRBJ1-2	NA	TGTGCCAGCAGCGTAGTTGGCCAGGGCTATGGCTACACCTTC	CASSVVGQGYGYTF
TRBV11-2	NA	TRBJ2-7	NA	TGTGCCAGCAGCTTAGACCCAACCCCCGGGGTCCCCCTCTCCTACGAGCAGTACTTC	CASSLDPTPGVPLSYEQYF
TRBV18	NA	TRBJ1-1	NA	TGTGCCAGCTCACCAAACGAGGGCAACACTGAAGCTTTCTTT	CASSPNEGNTEAFF
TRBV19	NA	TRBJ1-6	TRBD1	TGTGCCAGTAGTATCGGACAGGGGACTAATTCACCCCTCCACTTT	CASSIGQGTNSPLHF
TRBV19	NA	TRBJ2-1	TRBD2	TGTGCCAGTACAGGTCCGAGACTAGCGGGAGGGCCTATCTCGGTAGATGAGCAGTTCTTC	CASTGPRLAGGPISVDEQFF
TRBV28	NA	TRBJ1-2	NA	TGTGCCAGCAGTTTGGTTGGACAGAGAAGAAGTGGCTACACCTTC	CASSLVGQRRSGYTF
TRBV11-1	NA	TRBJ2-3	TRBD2	TGTGCCAGCTCCCGGCGGGGGGACACAGATACGCAGTATTTT	CASSRRGDTDTQYF
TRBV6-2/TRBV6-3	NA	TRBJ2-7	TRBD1	TGTGCCAGCAGTTACCATCGACCAGACAGGGTCGGCTACGAGCAGTACTTC	CASSYHRPDRVGYEQYF
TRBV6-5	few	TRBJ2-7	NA	TGTGCCAGCAGTTACTCGACAGGTATCGCCTACGAGCAGTACTTC	CASSYSTGIAYEQYF
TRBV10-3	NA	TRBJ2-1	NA	TGTGCCATCGGCAACAGGCCCGGGTACAATGAGCAGTTCTTC	CAIGNRPGYNEQFF
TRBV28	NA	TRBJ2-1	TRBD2	TGTGCCAGCAGTCCGCGGACTAGCGTAAGCTCCTACAATGAGCAGTTCTTC	CASSPRTSVSSYNEQFF
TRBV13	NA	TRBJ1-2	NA	TGTGCCAGCAGCCCTGGCGGTTCCTATCGCTACACCTTC	CASSPGGSYRYTF
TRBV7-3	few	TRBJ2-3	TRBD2	TGTGCCAGCAGCTCCGGGGGGGCAGGAGATACGCAGTATTTT	CASSSGGAGDTQYF
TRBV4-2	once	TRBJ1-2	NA	TGTGCCAGCAGCCAAGGACCTTGGGCTGACTATGGCTACACCTTC	CASSQGPWADYGYTF
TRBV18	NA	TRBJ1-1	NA	TGTGCCAGCTCACCAGGGCAGGGTGAAGCTTTCTTT	CASSPGQGEAFF
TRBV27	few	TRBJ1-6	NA	TGTGCCAGCAGTTTAGGGCCTCGCCATTCACCCCTCCACTTT	CASSLGPRHSPLHF
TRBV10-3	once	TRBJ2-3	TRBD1	TGTGCCATCTCCCCGGGACAGGGGACCACAGATACGCAGTATTTT	CAISPGQGTTDTQYF
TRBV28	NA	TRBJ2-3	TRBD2	TGTGCCAGCAGTTCCGGGACTAGCGGGTTCTCAGATACGCAGTATTTT	CASSSGTSGFSDTQYF
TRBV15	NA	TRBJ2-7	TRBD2	TGTGCCACCAGCAGCTTAGCGGGAGGCTACGAGCAGTACTTC	CATSSLAGGYEQYF
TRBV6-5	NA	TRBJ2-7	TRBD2	TGTGCCAGCAGGCCGGGACTAGCGGGACCCGAGCAGTACTTC	CASRPGLAGPEQYF
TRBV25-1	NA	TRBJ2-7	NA	TGTGCCAGCAGAGCCGATGGAGCCTACGAGCAGTACTTC	CASRADGAYEQYF
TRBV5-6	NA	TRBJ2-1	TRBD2	TGTGCCAGCAGCGGAAGGACTAGCGGCCTCAACAATGAGCAGTTCTTC	CASSGRTSGLNNEQFF
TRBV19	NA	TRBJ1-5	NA	TGTGCCAGCCGGGACAACAATCAGCCCCAGCATTTT	CASRDNNQPQHF
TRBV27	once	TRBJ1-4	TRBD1	TGTGCCAGCAGTGCCCGGGACAGGGGGCGCTCTAATGAAAAACTGTTTTTT	CASSARDRGRSNEKLFF
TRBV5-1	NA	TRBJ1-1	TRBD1	TGCGCCAGCAGCTTGCAGCCTGGGACAGGGGGCCGGTCGGTCACTGAAGCTTTCTTT	CASSLQPGTGGRSVTEAFF
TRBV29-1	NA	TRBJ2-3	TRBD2	TGCAGCGTCCGAGCAACTAGCGGCACAGATACGCAGTATTTT	CSVRATSGTDTQYF
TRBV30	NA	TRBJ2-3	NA	TGTGCCTGGAGTGTTCCGCGGAGCACAGATACGCAGTATTTT	CAWSVPRSTDTQYF
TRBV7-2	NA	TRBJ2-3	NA	TGTGCCAGCAGCTTATTGGGGGCATCGGATACGCAGTATTTT	CASSLLGASDTQYF
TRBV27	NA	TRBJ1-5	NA	TGTGCCAGCAGTCCGCAGGGAACTGGTCAGCCCCAGCATTTT	CASSPQGTGQPQHF
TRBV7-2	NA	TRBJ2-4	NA	TGTGCCAGCAGCTTTCATCAGGGCGCCAAAAACATTCAGTACTTC	CASSFHQGAKNIQYF